Listed below are T cell receptor beta chains from one sample, sequenced in a study of technical replicates of blood from a handful of donors. The table came from immunoSEQ multiplex PCR; TCRdb's copy has only in-frame clones and leaves some out. The sample has tens of thousands of clones; around 90% are singletons. Sequencing was performed on T cells isolated from PBMCs. All receptors derive from a human donor in good health. Each CDR3 is given with its conserved first and last residue. Fields, in order: J gene, clone size, V gene, D gene, CDR3 DNA, CDR3 protein. D genes are given only for firm matches. Clone size, where shown, is once, few, many, or a class for clones that have expanded.

TRBJ2-7 - TRBV28 TRBD2 TGTGCCAGCACCTTGTGGGCTAGCGGTTCCTACGAGCAGTACTTC CASTLWASGSYEQYF
TRBJ2-5 - TRBV5-4 - TGTGCCAGCAGCTTGACGGGGTACCAAGAGACCCAGTACTTC CASSLTGYQETQYF
TRBJ2-1 - TRBV30 TRBD2 TGTGCCTGGAGGACTAGCGCGACCTACAATGAGCAGTTCTTC CAWRTSATYNEQFF
TRBJ2-3 - TRBV2 TRBD2 TGTGCCAGCAGTCTCCTGACTAGCGAAAGCACAGATACGCAGTATTTT CASSLLTSESTDTQYF
TRBJ2-7 - TRBV27 TRBD1 TGTGCCAGCAGTCCAAGTGGGGGGGACAGGGACCACGAGCAGTACTTC CASSPSGGDRDHEQYF
TRBJ2-5 few TRBV12-5 TRBD2 TGTGCTAGTGGTTTGGGGAGCGGGGGGTCAGAGACCCAGTACTTC CASGLGSGGSETQYF
TRBJ2-5 once TRBV4-1 TRBD2 TGCGCCAGCAGCTTTATAGGCTACTTAACTAGCGGAGAGACCCAGTACTTC CASSFIGYLTSGETQYF
TRBJ2-5 once TRBV7-9 - TGTGCCAGCAGCTTAATTGCAGGGGCCCAAGAGACCCAGTACTTC CASSLIAGAQETQYF
TRBJ2-1 - TRBV7-8 TRBD2 TGTGCCAGCAGCTTATTGAGGGACTACTACAATGAGCAGTTCTTC CASSLLRDYYNEQFF
TRBJ2-7 - TRBV6-5 - TGTGCCAGCAGTTCCCCGAGCTCGCGCCAGTACTTC CASSSPSSRQYF